This is a list of T cell receptor beta chains from one sample in a study of shared clonotypes between healthy human individuals. Some clones are missing from TCRdb's copy, which holds only in-frame ones; the method was immunoSEQ multiplex PCR. The table includes 2 million to 3 million clones, 93% detected once. Input material: naive CD4+ T cells from PBMCs. The source is a man aged 18 to 29 in good health. Some clones in this sample may be carry-over from other donors' samples. Both conserved end residues are part of each CDR3. The D gene is left open where the match is weak. Size tells how often a clone was seen (once, few, many) or the class of an expanded clone, and some rows leave it out.

clone_size: .
j_call: TRBJ2-1
v_call: TRBV28
d_call: .
cdr3_aa: CASTESPPGRLVGKGMVGFF
cdr3_nt: TGTGCCAGCACCGAGTCCCCCCCCGGGCGCTTGGTGGGAAAGGGTATGGTTGGGTTCTTC

clone_size: .
j_call: TRBJ2-7
v_call: TRBV29-1
d_call: TRBD2
cdr3_aa: CSVVGTSGSGEQYF
cdr3_nt: TGCAGCGTTGTTGGGACTAGCGGGAGTGGCGAGCAGTACTTC

clone_size: .
j_call: TRBJ1-1
v_call: TRBV19
d_call: .
cdr3_aa: CASSIRAGEAFF
cdr3_nt: TGTGCCAGTAGTATTCGGGCAGGTGAAGCTTTCTTT

clone_size: .
j_call: TRBJ2-2
v_call: TRBV7-3
d_call: .
cdr3_aa: CASSLNGIPATGELFF
cdr3_nt: TGTGCCAGCAGCTTAAACGGAATTCCCGCCACCGGGGAGCTGTTTTTT

clone_size: .
j_call: TRBJ1-3
v_call: TRBV19
d_call: .
cdr3_aa: CATHTNSAGNTIYF
cdr3_nt: TGTGCCACCCACACTAATTCGGCTGGAAACACCATATATTTT

clone_size: .
j_call: TRBJ2-1
v_call: TRBV2
d_call: .
cdr3_aa: CASKSGADNEQFF
cdr3_nt: TGTGCCAGCAAAAGCGGAGCCGACAATGAGCAGTTCTTC

clone_size: .
j_call: TRBJ2-3
v_call: TRBV15
d_call: .
cdr3_aa: CATSRGGVTDTQYF
cdr3_nt: TGTGCCACCAGCAGAGGAGGCGTCACAGATACGCAGTATTTT

clone_size: .
j_call: TRBJ2-3
v_call: TRBV19
d_call: TRBD1
cdr3_aa: CASNPGTVGTDTQYF
cdr3_nt: TGTGCCAGTAACCCCGGGACAGTGGGCACAGATACGCAGTATTTT

clone_size: .
j_call: TRBJ1-5
v_call: TRBV28
d_call: .
cdr3_aa: CASREAGGGLQPQHF
cdr3_nt: TGTGCCAGCAGAGAGGCGGGGGGAGGACTTCAGCCCCAGCATTTT

clone_size: .
j_call: TRBJ2-2
v_call: TRBV5-1
d_call: .
cdr3_aa: CASSLGRAAELFF
cdr3_nt: TGCGCCAGCAGCTTGGGCAGGGCCGCGGAGCTGTTTTTT

clone_size: .
j_call: TRBJ1-2
v_call: TRBV28
d_call: .
cdr3_aa: CASSLPGSGYTF
cdr3_nt: TGTGCCAGCAGCTTACCGGGGAGCGGCTACACCTTC

clone_size: .
j_call: TRBJ1-4
v_call: TRBV18
d_call: TRBD1
cdr3_aa: CASSLDRGVTNEKLFF
cdr3_nt: TGTGCCAGCTCACTGGACAGGGGTGTGACTAATGAAAAACTGTTTTTT

clone_size: few
j_call: TRBJ1-5
v_call: TRBV19
d_call: .
cdr3_aa: CASSIVGNSNQPQHF
cdr3_nt: TGTGCCAGTAGTATTGTGGGAAATAGCAATCAGCCCCAGCATTTT

clone_size: .
j_call: TRBJ2-1
v_call: TRBV28
d_call: .
cdr3_aa: CASSGTDNEQFF
cdr3_nt: TGTGCCAGCTCCGGGACCGACAATGAGCAGTTCTTC

clone_size: .
j_call: TRBJ1-2
v_call: TRBV9
d_call: .
cdr3_aa: CASWPLFRGGYTF
cdr3_nt: TGTGCCAGCTGGCCCCTTTTCCGGGGTGGCTACACCTTC